Included here is one T cell receptor beta chain sequence, with context. This sample stems from a study of blood T cell repertoires in COVID-19. Study-wide background: Whether acute or convalescent, the COVID-19 samples came from the United States, Italy and Spain. PBMCs, B-cell-depleted T cells, or T cells provided the cDNA or gDNA that made up the material.

Clones were sequenced by immunoSEQ multiplex PCR, and TCRdb holds only the in-frame ones, with some missing. The sample has 250,000 or so clones, nearly 85% seen once. The CDR3 consists of 13 residues. In germline, CDR1 is SGHNT, CDR2 YENEEA. Trimming cost V 4 bases and J 2 bases, with 8 bases left between them. This chain connects TRBV11-3 to TRBJ1-1; D not certain. The sequenced sample was peripheral blood. The clonotype was recovered from a human donor in a cohort sampled during active COVID-19. CDR3: CASSWNSNTEAFF. The CDR3 coding sequence is TGTGCCAGCAGCTGGAACAGTAACACTGAAGCTTTCTTT.